The clone carrying this T cell receptor (beta chain) was recorded only once. The V and J ends lost 2 bases and 3 bases respectively, with 7 bases between them. Germline lookup yields CDR1 MNHEY and CDR2 SVGAGI. The CDR3 sequence is 14 residues long. These data originate in a study of T cell changes during pregnancy in multiple sclerosis. Clones were read by immunoSEQ multiplex PCR, and TCRdb kept only the in-frame ones, dropping some. The table has just under 20,000 clones, 89% seen once. The clonotype was recovered from a female donor in good health, enrolled as a control in a pregnancy study. V gene TRBV6-5 combines with J gene TRBJ1-4; unclear D gene. The input for sequencing was CD8+ T cells from peripheral blood mononuclear cells, taken in the second trimester of pregnancy. The CDR3 spells CASSYGQPNEKLFF. The CDR3 DNA reads as TGTGCCAGCAGTTACGGGCAGCCTAATGAAAAACTGTTTTTT.